The present entry profiles one T cell receptor (beta chain) with its context. This entry belongs to a study of blood T cell repertoires in COVID-19. Only in-frame clones appear in the TCRdb table, and some are missing; sequencing was by immunoSEQ multiplex PCR. The table includes tens of thousands of clones, almost 85% detected once. V trimming: 2 bases; J trimming: 0 bases; junction bases outside the gene matches: 6. In germline, CDR1 is MNHNS, CDR2 SASEGT. The CDR3 has 17 residues. This sequence joins TRBV6-1 and TRBJ2-3; 9 bases are a match to TRBD2. The receptor was derived from a man aged 35-49 years with acute or convalescent COVID-19. Sequencing input: peripheral blood. The DNA for the CDR3 is TGTGCCAGCAGTGAACTTGAGCTAGCGGGGAGCACAGATACGCAGTATTTT. This gives the protein CASSELELAGSTDTQYF.